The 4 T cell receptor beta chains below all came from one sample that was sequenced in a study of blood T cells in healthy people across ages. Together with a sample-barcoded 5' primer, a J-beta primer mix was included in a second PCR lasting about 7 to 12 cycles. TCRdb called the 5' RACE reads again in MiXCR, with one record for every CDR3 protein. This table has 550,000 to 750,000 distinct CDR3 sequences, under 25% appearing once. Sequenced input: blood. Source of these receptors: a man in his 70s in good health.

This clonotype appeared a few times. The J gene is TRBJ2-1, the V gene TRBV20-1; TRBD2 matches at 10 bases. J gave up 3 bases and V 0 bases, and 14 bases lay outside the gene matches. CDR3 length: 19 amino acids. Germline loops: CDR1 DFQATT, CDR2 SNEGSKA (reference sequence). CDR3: CSAREPLVRSGRGYNEQFF. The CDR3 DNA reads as TGCAGTGCTAGAGAGCCCCTAGTGAGGAGCGGGAGGGGCTACAATGAGCAGTTCTTC.

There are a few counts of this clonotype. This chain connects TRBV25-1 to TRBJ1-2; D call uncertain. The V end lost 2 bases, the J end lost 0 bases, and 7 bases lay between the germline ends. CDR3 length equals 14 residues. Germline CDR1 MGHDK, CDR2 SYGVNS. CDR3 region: CASSEKGSNYGYTF. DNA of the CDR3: TGTGCCAGCAGTGAAAAGGGATCTAACTATGGCTACACCTTC.

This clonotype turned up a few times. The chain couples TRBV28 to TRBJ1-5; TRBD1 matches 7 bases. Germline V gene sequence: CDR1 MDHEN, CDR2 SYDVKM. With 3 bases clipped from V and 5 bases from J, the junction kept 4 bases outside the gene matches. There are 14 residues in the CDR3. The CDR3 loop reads CASSFKGGHQPQHF. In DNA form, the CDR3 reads TGTGCCAGCAGTTTTAAAGGGGGCCATCAGCCCCAGCATTTT.

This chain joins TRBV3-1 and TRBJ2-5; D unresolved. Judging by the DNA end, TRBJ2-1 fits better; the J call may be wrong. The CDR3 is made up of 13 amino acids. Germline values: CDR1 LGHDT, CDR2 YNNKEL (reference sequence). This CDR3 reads CASSQVPSGEQFF. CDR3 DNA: TGTGCCAGCAGCCAAGTTCCCAGTGGTGAGCAGTTCTTC.